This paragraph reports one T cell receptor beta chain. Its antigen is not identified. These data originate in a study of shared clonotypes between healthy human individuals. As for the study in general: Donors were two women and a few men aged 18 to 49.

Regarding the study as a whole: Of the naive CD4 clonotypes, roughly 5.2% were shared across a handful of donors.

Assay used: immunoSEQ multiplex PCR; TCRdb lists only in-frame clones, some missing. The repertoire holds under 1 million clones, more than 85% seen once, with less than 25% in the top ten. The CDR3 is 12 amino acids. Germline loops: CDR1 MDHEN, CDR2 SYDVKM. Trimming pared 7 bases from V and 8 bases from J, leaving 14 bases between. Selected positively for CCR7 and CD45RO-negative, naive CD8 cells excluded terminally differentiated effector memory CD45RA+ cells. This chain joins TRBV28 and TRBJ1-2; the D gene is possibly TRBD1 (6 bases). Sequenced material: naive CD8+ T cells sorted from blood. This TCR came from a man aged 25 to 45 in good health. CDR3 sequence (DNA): TGTGCCAGCACCAGGGGACGGGAGGGCTACACCTTC. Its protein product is CASTRGREGYTF.